This T cell receptor (beta chain) was found in a study of blood T cell repertoires in COVID-19. Trimming removed 6 bases at V and 5 bases at J, with 19 bases between. Per germline, CDR1 SNHLY and CDR2 FYNNEI. The CDR3 runs 15 residues. Authors' data handling: For nucleated cells, counts were estimated from reference gene primer amplification. Sequenced by immunoSEQ multiplex PCR; TCRdb stores in-frame clones only, minus some. Clonal size and the V and J genes are those of that table, whereas D and trimming came from the DNA. Among nearly 300,000 clones listed, around 84% were seen once. The rearrangement joins TRBV2 to TRBJ2-5; D possibly corresponds to TRBD1 (5 bases). The sample was peripheral blood. The receptor was isolated from a human donor with COVID-19, enrolled during active disease. The donor label of this sample is uncertain. The CDR3 region has the DNA TGTGCCAGCAGGCCCCTGGGGTTGGGGCCCGAGACCCAGTACTTC. Translated: CASRPLGLGPETQYF.